The clone carrying this T cell receptor (beta chain) was found a few times. The antigen remains unidentified. This entry is derived from a study of cytomegalovirus exposure and HLA in healthy donors. Findings of the study overall: Listed as cytomegalovirus-associated were 150 to 200 TCR beta chains. Later examination showed HLA-associated TCR beta chains had greater clonal expansion than equally common others.

Amplification used 60 Vbeta primers and 13 Jbeta primers. Clones were read by immunoSEQ multiplex PCR, and TCRdb kept only the in-frame ones, dropping some. The sample consists of roughly 150,000 clones, nearly 10% of them appearing once. The CDR3 runs 12 residues. V dropped 5 bases and J dropped 6 bases, with 10 bases sitting between them. Germline loops: CDR1 LNHDA, CDR2 SQIVND (reference sequence). V is TRBV19 and J is TRBJ1-2; D is perhaps TRBD1 (6 bases). This clonotype originated in a man over 45 in good health and CMV-seronegative. The specimen sequenced was PBMCs. The CDR3, as DNA: TGTGCCAGTAGTTTCTGGGACAATGGCTACACCTTC. Its protein is CASSFWDNGYTF.